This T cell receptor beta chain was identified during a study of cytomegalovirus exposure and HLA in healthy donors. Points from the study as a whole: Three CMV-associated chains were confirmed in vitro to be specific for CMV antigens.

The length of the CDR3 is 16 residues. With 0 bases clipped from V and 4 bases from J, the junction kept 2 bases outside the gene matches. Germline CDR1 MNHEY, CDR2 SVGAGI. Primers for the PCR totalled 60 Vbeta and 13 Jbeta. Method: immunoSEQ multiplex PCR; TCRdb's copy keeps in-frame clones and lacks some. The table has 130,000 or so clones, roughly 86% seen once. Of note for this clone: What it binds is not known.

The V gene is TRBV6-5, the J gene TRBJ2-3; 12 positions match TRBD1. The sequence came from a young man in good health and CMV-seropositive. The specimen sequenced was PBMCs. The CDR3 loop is CASSYSGTGGADTQYF. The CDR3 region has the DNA TGTGCCAGCAGTTACTCCGGGACAGGGGGCGCAGATACGCAGTATTTT.